This TCR beta chain is from a study of control samples from healthy donors and cancer patients. Trimming cost V 4 bases and J 4 bases, with 16 bases left between them. The CDR3 is 15 amino acids. The germline CDR1 and CDR2 sequences are SGHTA and FQGTGA. The assay was immunoSEQ multiplex PCR, and TCRdb's table has in-frame clones only and misses some. The sample has approximately 90,000 clones, approximately 81% seen once. The chain links TRBV7-3 to TRBJ1-1; tentative D call: TRBD1 (5 bases). The sample comprised blood. The TCR was taken from a woman aged 40-49 years in good health. CDR3 amino acids: CASSSQGGRTTEAFF. CDR3 sequence (DNA): TGTGCCAGCAGCTCCCAGGGAGGTCGTACCACTGAAGCTTTCTTT.